Presented here are 27 T cell receptor beta chains from one specimen sequenced in a study of blood T cell repertoires in COVID-19. The table came from immunoSEQ multiplex PCR; TCRdb's copy has only in-frame clones and leaves some out. Of around 19,000 clones in the sample, about 87% are singletons; the top ten hold almost 8.5%. Sequences were obtained from peripheral blood. Every receptor here comes from a human donor in a cohort sampled during active COVID-19. The donor label of this sample is uncertain.

In this sample, this clone is medium-sized. V is TRBV7-9 and J is TRBJ2-1; D is ambiguous. The CDR3 length is 11 residues. The germline V and J ends were trimmed by 3 bases and 14 bases, with 11 bases remaining between them. From germline, CDR1 is SEHNR and CDR2 FQNEAQ (reference sequence). The CDR3 reads CASSFHENEFF. Written as DNA, the CDR3 is TGTGCCAGCAGCTTTCATGAGAATGAGTTCTTC.

The genes are TRBV10-2 and TRBJ2-2; 11 bases fit TRBD2. With V trimmed by 6 bases and J by 7 bases, 10 bases remained unmatched. Germline lookup yields CDR1 WSHSY and CDR2 SAAADI. This CDR3 has 16 amino acids. CDR3 coding DNA: TGCGCCAGCAGGAAGACTAGCGGGATGATCTACGGGGAGCTGTTTTTT. This codes for CASRKTSGMIYGELFF.

V and J are TRBV5-8 and TRBJ2-5, with 10 bases fitting TRBD1. After removal of 2 bases from V and 5 bases from J, the junction contained 15 bases not matched to a gene. The germline V gene has CDR1 SGHTS and CDR2 YDEGEE. The CDR3 loop spans 18 amino acids. The CDR3 protein is CASSLLGVRDRGRETQYF. The CDR3 DNA reads TGTGCCAGCAGCTTATTAGGAGTCCGGGACAGGGGTCGGGAGACCCAGTACTTC.

V is TRBV27 and J is TRBJ2-2; D unresolved. The CDR3 runs to 14 residues. V lost 0 bases, J lost 2 bases, and 4 bases lay in between. Germline assignment: CDR1 MNHEY and CDR2 SMNVEV (reference sequence). CDR3 sequence: CASSLSSNTGELFF. The CDR3 nucleotides are TGTGCCAGCAGTTTATCGTCAAACACCGGGGAGCTGTTTTTT.

The CDR3 bases are TGTGCCAGCAGCTTAGAGGCGGGAGGGCTGGCAGATACGCAGTATTTT. Translated: CASSLEAGGLADTQYF. The rearrangement links TRBV7-6 to TRBJ2-3; 9 bases map to TRBD2. Trimming cost V 1 base and J 4 bases; bases outside gene matches: 6. This CDR3 contains 16 residues. Germline V gives CDR1 SGHVS, CDR2 FNYEAQ.

The V call is TRBV6-5, the J call TRBJ2-1, with 13 bases aligning to TRBD2. Germline V gene data show CDR1 as MNHEY and CDR2 as SVGAGI. There are 13 residues in the CDR3. V shed 4 bases, J shed 15 bases, and the junction held 6 bases outside the gene matches. The CDR3 here is CASSSTSGRAPFF. CDR3 sequence (DNA): TGTGCCAGCAGTTCAACTAGCGGGAGGGCCCCGTTCTTC.

The genes are TRBV18 and TRBJ2-1; tentatively, D is TRBD2 (5 bases). This CDR3 comprises 12 residues. V was shortened by 6 bases and J by 4 bases, with 7 bases between the two germline ends. The germline V gene has CDR1 KGHSH and CDR2 LQKENI. The DNA for the CDR3 is TGTGCCAGCTCCCCGGGGTACAATGAGCAGTTCTTC. Its protein product is CASSPGYNEQFF.

This clone came up once. The V and J genes are TRBV5-6 and TRBJ2-7; 7 bases map to TRBD1. The germline gives CDR1 SGHDT, CDR2 YYEEEE. The length of the CDR3 is 14 residues. Losses at the gene ends were 5 bases for V and 2 bases for J; bases not matched to a gene: 7. The CDR3, as DNA: TGTGCCAGCAGGCTACAGGGGCCTGCCTACGAGCAGTACTTC. Protein product: CASRLQGPAYEQYF.

This clone was observed a single time. This sequence joins TRBV15 and TRBJ1-5; TRBD1 is a possible D gene (5 bases). Germline V gene data show CDR1 as LNHNV and CDR2 as YYDKDF (reference sequence). CDR3 length equals 15 residues. Trimming removed 9 bases at V and 0 bases at J, with 15 bases between. The CDR3 reads CATRMGGYSNQPQHF. DNA for the CDR3: TGTGCCACGAGAATGGGGGGTTATAGCAATCAGCCCCAGCATTTT.

This sequence joins TRBV3-1 (or the pseudogene TRBV3-2) and TRBJ2-5, with D possibly being TRBD2 (5 bases). This CDR3 has 14 residues. The V end was cut by 2 bases, the J end by 3 bases, with 10 bases between. Germline CDR1 is LGHDT and CDR2 is YNNKEL (reference sequence). CDR3 region: CASSQTTREETQYF. The DNA of the CDR3 is TGTGCCAGCAGCCAAACCACTAGGGAAGAGACCCAGTACTTC.

The chain joins TRBV7-8 to TRBJ2-1; TRBD2 agrees at 7 bases. The CDR3 extends over 15 amino acids. After removal of 4 bases from V and 0 bases from J, the junction contained 3 bases not matched to a gene. Germline values: CDR1 SGHVS, CDR2 FQNEAQ. This CDR3 is CASSSTSASYNEQFF. The DNA for the CDR3 is TGTGCCAGCAGCTCTACTAGCGCCTCCTACAATGAGCAGTTCTTC.

The chain combines TRBV7-9 with TRBJ2-7; 7 bases are shared with TRBD2. In germline, CDR1 is SEHNR, CDR2 FQNEAQ (reference sequence). V lost 0 bases to trimming and J lost 9 bases; unmatched junction nucleotides: 11. The CDR3 spans 15 residues. The CDR3 sequence is CASSLADGGSSSQYF. The CDR3 DNA follows: TGTGCCAGCAGCTTAGCGGATGGCGGGAGCAGCTCGCAGTACTTC.

The CDR3 is CASSLTGTGYGYTF. In DNA form, the CDR3 reads TGTGCCAGCAGCTTAACCGGGACAGGGTATGGCTACACCTTC. The chain combines TRBV5-6 with TRBJ1-2; TRBD1 matches at 9 bases. The V segment lost 2 bases and the J segment 5 bases; nucleotides outside the gene matches: 4. Germline lookup yields CDR1 SGHDT and CDR2 YYEEEE. This CDR3 region has 14 residues.

This chain uses TRBV18 with TRBJ2-1; TRBD2 is a possible D gene (7 bases). The CDR3 has 16 amino acids. CDR1 is KGHSH and CDR2 is LQKENI in the germline V gene. The V gene lost 1 base and the J gene lost 5 bases, with 15 bases spanning the gap. The CDR3 loop reads CASSPLSGGTNNEQFF. The CDR3, as DNA: TGTGCCAGCTCACCACTTTCGGGGGGCACCAACAATGAGCAGTTCTTC.

This sequence joins TRBV2 and TRBJ2-5; D possibly corresponds to TRBD2 (5 bases). The CDR3 is made up of 14 amino acids. CDR1 is SNHLY, CDR2 FYNNEI, per germline. The V end lost 3 bases, the J end lost 0 bases, and 8 bases lay between the germline ends. CDR3 region: CASSESSDQETQYF. DNA of the CDR3: TGTGCCAGCAGTGAGAGTAGCGACCAAGAGACCCAGTACTTC.

J is TRBJ2-7 and V is TRBV25-1, with 8 bases fitting TRBD1. Germline loops: CDR1 MGHDK, CDR2 SYGVNS. The CDR3 contains 15 residues. Trimming cost V 1 base and J 5 bases; bases outside gene matches: 7. This chain's CDR3 is CASSELGTGLNEQYF. The CDR3, as DNA: TGTGCCAGCAGTGAATTAGGGACAGGCCTTAACGAGCAGTACTTC.

V is TRBV10-3 and J is TRBJ2-7; 7 bases fit TRBD1. With V trimmed by 8 bases and J by 0 bases, 4 bases remained unmatched. Germline values: CDR1 ENHRY, CDR2 SYGVKD. The length of the CDR3 is 13 residues. The CDR3 nucleotides are TGTGCCATCCGGGACAGTGCCTCCTACGAGCAGTACTTC. Translated, it gives CAIRDSASYEQYF.

The chain has TRBV3-1 (or the pseudogene TRBV3-2) and TRBJ2-2; D gene unclear. The V and J ends lost 1 base and 1 base respectively, with 10 bases between them. The CDR3 is 16 residues long. The germline V gene has CDR1 LGHDT and CDR2 YNNKEL (reference sequence). CDR3: CASSQGHLKNTGELFF. The CDR3 nucleotides read TGTGCCAGCAGCCAAGGGCACCTGAAGAACACCGGGGAGCTGTTTTTT.

V gene TRBV3-1 (or the pseudogene TRBV3-2) combines with J gene TRBJ2-7; D not certain. Deletions cut 4 bases from V and 2 bases from J, with 12 bases between. CDR3 length: 14 amino acids. Germline V gene sequence: CDR1 LGHDT, CDR2 YNNKEL (reference sequence). CDR3 sequence reads: CASSPPAGPYEQYF. In nucleotides, the CDR3 is TGTGCCAGCAGCCCCCCGGCAGGTCCCTACGAGCAGTACTTC.

The chain joins TRBV5-1 to TRBJ2-5; perhaps TRBD2 as D (7 bases). Germline CDR1 SGHRS, CDR2 YFSETQ. Trimming stripped 3 bases from V and 5 bases from J, with 14 bases between. The CDR3 covers 14 residues. CDR3 sequence reads: CASSSRRGAETQYF. The CDR3 DNA reads TGCGCCAGCAGCTCCAGACGGGGGGCCGAGACCCAGTACTTC.

This chain uses TRBV19 with TRBJ2-2; 7 nucleotides agree with TRBD2. This CDR3 has 16 residues. Trimming at V came to 0 bases and at J to 6 bases, leaving 7 bases not matched to a gene. Per the germline V gene, CDR1 is LNHDA and CDR2 is SQIVND (reference sequence). In DNA form, the CDR3 reads TGTGCCAGTAGTATAGATCGGACTAGTTCCCCCGGGGAGCTGTTTTTT. Translation gives CASSIDRTSSPGELFF.

The chain is built from TRBV28 and TRBJ2-7; tentative D call: TRBD2 (5 bases). The CDR3 totals 15 residues. V lost 2 bases, J lost 3 bases, and 14 bases lay in between. Germline CDR1 and CDR2: MDHEN and SYDVKM. The CDR3 bases are TGTGCCAGCAGTTTACCGGGGTTTACCGGCTACGAGCAGTACTTC. Protein product: CASSLPGFTGYEQYF. The whole variable domain, filled in from reference TRBV28 and TRBJ2-7, reads DVKVTQSSRYLVKRTGEKVFLECVQDMDHENMFWYRQDPGLGLRLIYFSYDVKMKEKGDIPEGYSVSREKKERFSLILESASTNQTSMYLCASSLPGFTGYEQYFGPGTRLTVT.

Here the CDR3 reads CASRGDFNTDTQYF. As DNA, the CDR3 is TGTGCCAGCCGGGGGGACTTTAACACAGATACGCAGTATTTT. The chain links TRBV7-8 to TRBJ2-3; 7 bases align to TRBD2. The CDR3 sequence is 14 residues long. V shed 8 bases and J 2 bases; nucleotides not matched to a gene: 7. Looked up from germline, CDR1 is SGHVS and CDR2 is FQNEAQ.

In its sample, this clone was seen once. This rearrangement joins TRBV4-2 to TRBJ2-1; TRBD2 matches at 14 bases. J lost 6 bases, V lost 4 bases, and 2 bases had no gene match. Germline CDR1 reads LGHNA; CDR2 reads YNFKEQ. The CDR3 length is 15 residues. The DNA of the CDR3 is TGTGCCAGCAGCCCGGGACTAGCGGGAGCCAATGAGCAGTTCTTC. It codes for CASSPGLAGANEQFF.

The chain couples TRBV4-2 to TRBJ1-2, with TRBD1 identical over 8 bases. This CDR3 contains 14 residues. Germline V gene sequence: CDR1 LGHNA, CDR2 YNFKEQ. Trimming at V came to 2 bases and at J to 2 bases, leaving 1 base not matched to a gene. This chain's CDR3 is CASSQTGGNYGYTF. Written as DNA, the CDR3 is TGTGCCAGCAGCCAAACAGGGGGAAACTATGGCTACACCTTC.

J is TRBJ2-3 and V is TRBV30; D unresolved. The CDR3 contains 14 residues. V lost 1 base to trimming and J lost 1 base, with 9 bases between them. Germline values: CDR1 GTSNPN, CDR2 SVGIG (reference sequence). CDR3 residues: CAWSGGSGTDTQYF. The CDR3 DNA reads TGTGCCTGGAGTGGCGGCTCTGGCACAGATACGCAGTATTTT.

This chain joins TRBV29-1 and TRBJ2-2, with 7 bases aligning to TRBD2. CDR1 and CDR2 from the germline V gene are SQVTM and ANQGSEA. The CDR3 runs to 13 residues. V was clipped by 7 bases and J by 0 bases; unmatched bases: 2. CDR3 in DNA: TGCAGCGCCCGGGGGGCGAACACCGGGGAGCTGTTTTTT. As protein: CSARGANTGELFF.